The rows below give T cell receptor beta chains drawn from one sample of a study of Ad26.COV2.S vaccination and SARS-CoV-2 variants. The repertoire was sequenced with immunoSEQ multiplex PCR; TCRdb's copy has only in-frame clones and lacks some. The table records hundreds of thousands of clones, about 90% of them present only once. The starting material was peripheral blood, obtained in a trial of Ad26.COV2.S vaccine versus placebo. These receptors were taken from a person between 18 and 60 years old who received the Ad26.COV2.S COVID-19 vaccine or a placebo. The CDR3 runs from the conserved cysteine through the conserved F or W. The D gene is left open where the match is weak. Clone size is stated in some rows and not others, as once, few, many or a class when expanded.

abundance	v_gene	j_gene	d_gene	CDR3nt	CDR3aa
.	TRBV6-5	TRBJ2-7	.	TGTGCCAGCAGTTACTCTGCGGGGAGCCCCTACGAGCAGTACTTC	CASSYSAGSPYEQYF
.	TRBV7-8	TRBJ1-4	TRBD1	TGTGCCAGCAGCTTAAGGGAGACAGGGGGCGGTGAAAAACTGTTTTTT	CASSLRETGGGEKLFF
.	TRBV30	TRBJ1-6	.	TGTGCCTGGAAAACTGTAGAGGGAGGGTCCTATAATTCACCCCTCCACTTT	CAWKTVEGGSYNSPLHF
.	TRBV6-1	TRBJ2-1	.	TGTGCCAGCAGTGAAAAAAGGACAGACTACAATGAGCAGTTCTTC	CASSEKRTDYNEQFF
.	TRBV6-5	TRBJ2-2	.	TGTGCCAGCAGTTCCCGTCACACCGGGGAGCTGTTTTTT	CASSSRHTGELFF
.	TRBV12-3/TRBV12-4	TRBJ2-7	.	TGTGCCAGCAGTTTGGGGGTTCAGTACGAGCAGTACTTC	CASSLGVQYEQYF
few	TRBV27	TRBJ1-5	.	TGTGCCAGCAGGAGAAGGGATAGCAATCAGCCCCAGCATTTT	CASRRRDSNQPQHF
.	TRBV7-9	TRBJ1-2	.	TGTGCCAGCAGCCCCCGGGGGCGGGGGGGCTACACCTTC	CASSPRGRGGYTF
.	TRBV5-1	TRBJ1-1	.	TGCGCCAGCAGCGCGGGCGTGAACACTGAAGCTTTCTTT	CASSAGVNTEAFF
once	TRBV2	TRBJ2-5	TRBD1	TGTGCCAGCAGTTCCTCGACAGGGGGCGCGAGGGAGACCCAGTACTTC	CASSSSTGGARETQYF
.	TRBV5-1	TRBJ2-3	TRBD1	TGCGCCAGCAGCTCGGACAGGGCGGGTACAGATACGCAGTATTTT	CASSSDRAGTDTQYF
.	TRBV30	TRBJ1-1	.	TGTGCCTGGAGTGTATTGGCAGACGTCGCTGAAGCTTTCTTT	CAWSVLADVAEAFF
.	TRBV21-1	TRBJ1-2	.	TGTGCCAGCAGCAAAGAAACTATGAGCGGTGAACGGGTCTATGGCTACACCTTC	CASSKETMSGERVYGYTF
.	TRBV7-3	TRBJ2-3	TRBD2	TGTGCCAGCAGCCCTAGCGGGGGGGGAAACCCTAGCACAGATACGCAGTATTTT	CASSPSGGGNPSTDTQYF
.	TRBV6-5	TRBJ1-2	.	TGTGCCAGCAGTTACCCGGGGAACTATGGCTACACCTTC	CASSYPGNYGYTF
.	TRBV25-1	TRBJ1-6	.	TGTGCCAGCAGTGCGACCACAGGGAACGATTCACCCCTCCACTTT	CASSATTGNDSPLHF
.	TRBV5-1	TRBJ2-3	TRBD1	TGCGCCAGCAGCAGGGGGGACAGGGAGACGGATACGCAGTATTTT	CASSRGDRETDTQYF
.	TRBV29-1	TRBJ1-2	TRBD1	TGCAGCGTTGCTACGGCAGGGGACAGCTATGGCTACACCTTC	CSVATAGDSYGYTF
.	TRBV14	TRBJ2-7	TRBD2	TGTGCCAGCAGCCAAGTGTCCACGGGAGGGAGCGAGCAGTACTTC	CASSQVSTGGSEQYF
.	TRBV11-2	TRBJ2-1	TRBD2	TGTGCCAGCAGCCCCCGGACTAGCGGCGAGCAGTTCTTC	CASSPRTSGEQFF
.	TRBV7-6	TRBJ1-5	.	TGTGCCAGCAGCTTAGAGGCAGGGTCAAATCAGCCCCAGCATTTT	CASSLEAGSNQPQHF
.	TRBV10-3	TRBJ2-1	TRBD2	TGTGCCATCAAGAAGTCTACCGGGACTAGTGAGAAAGTCGCCTACAATGAGCAGTTCTTC	CAIKKSTGTSEKVAYNEQFF
.	TRBV9	TRBJ2-7	TRBD1	TGTGCCAGCAGCGCCGACGGGACAGGGAGCGAGCAGTACTTC	CASSADGTGSEQYF
.	TRBV7-2	TRBJ1-5	.	TGTGCCAGCAGCTCAATAGATGGGCAGCCCCAGCATTTT	CASSSIDGQPQHF
.	TRBV18	TRBJ1-3	.	TGTGCCAGCTCACCACTCTTGCTTATCGACGGAGACTCTGGAAACACCATATATTTT	CASSPLLLIDGDSGNTIYF
.	TRBV9	TRBJ2-3	.	TGTGCCAGCAGCACCTTCGGGGCTCTGAGGACAGATACGCAGTATTTT	CASSTFGALRTDTQYF
.	TRBV11-2	TRBJ2-5	.	TGTGCCAGCAGCTTCCTCCCGAGCCCGGAGGGCCAGTACTTC	CASSFLPSPEGQYF
.	TRBV18	TRBJ2-3	.	TGTGCCAGCTCACCCGGGACAACGAGGGGAGATACGCAGTATTTT	CASSPGTTRGDTQYF
.	TRBV2	TRBJ2-1	.	TGTGCCAGCAGTGTCGGTAGCTCCTACAATGAGCAGTTCTTC	CASSVGSSYNEQFF
.	TRBV30	TRBJ1-2	.	TGTGCCTGGAGTGTACGTGGTGGCTACACCTTC	CAWSVRGGYTF
.	TRBV6-5	TRBJ1-1	.	TGTGCCACCGGGACCCTCTCCACTGAAGCTTTCTTT	CATGTLSTEAFF
.	TRBV12-5	TRBJ1-5	.	TGTGCTAGTGCCCTAAATAGCAATCAGCCCCAGCATTTT	CASALNSNQPQHF
.	TRBV7-9	TRBJ1-4	.	TGTGCCAGCAGCTTCCGGGGTGATGAAAAACTGTTTTTT	CASSFRGDEKLFF
once	TRBV30	TRBJ2-7	TRBD2	TGTGCCTGGAGTGTACTAGCGGGAGCCGCCTACGAGCAGTACTTC	CAWSVLAGAAYEQYF
.	TRBV7-2	TRBJ1-3	.	TGTGCCAGCAGCTTGTCCAGATCTGGAAACACCATATATTTT	CASSLSRSGNTIYF
few	TRBV9	TRBJ2-7	TRBD1	TGTGCCAGCAGCCTTCGGACAGGGCCTTCGTACGAGCAGTACTTC	CASSLRTGPSYEQYF
.	TRBV19	TRBJ1-5	.	TGTGCCAGTAGTTCTCTGGGGGGAGGTCAGCCCCAGCATTTT	CASSSLGGGQPQHF
.	TRBV5-1	TRBJ2-3	.	TGCGCCAGCAGCTTGGGGACCGAGACAGATACGCAGTATTTT	CASSLGTETDTQYF
.	TRBV19	TRBJ2-1	.	TGTGCCAGTAGTATAGGGGGCGGGTTCTACAATGAGCAGTTCTTC	CASSIGGGFYNEQFF
few	TRBV5-6	TRBJ1-6	TRBD1	TGTGCCAGCAGCTTGGCCGGGACAGGGAATTCACCCCTCCACTTT	CASSLAGTGNSPLHF
.	TRBV13	TRBJ2-7	.	TGTGCCAGCAGCTTGTGGAACCGGGACGGAGACTCCTACGAGCAGTACTTC	CASSLWNRDGDSYEQYF
.	TRBV5-1	TRBJ2-7	TRBD2	TGCGCCAGCAGCCCCGGGACTAGCTCCTACGAGCAGTACTTC	CASSPGTSSYEQYF
many	TRBV9	TRBJ2-7	.	TGTGCCAGCACTCTTAAACCCGACTACGAGCAGTACTTC	CASTLKPDYEQYF
.	TRBV6-2/TRBV6-3	TRBJ2-5	TRBD2	TGTGCCAGCAGTTACCTAGCGGCACAAGAGACCCAGTACTTC	CASSYLAAQETQYF
few	TRBV18	TRBJ1-6	TRBD1	TGTGCCAGCTCACACCGGGACAGGGAAAATTCACCCCTCCACTTT	CASSHRDRENSPLHF
.	TRBV3-1/TRBV3-2	TRBJ2-1	.	TGTGCCAGCAGAGAAACCGGGACAAGGACCCGAAATGAGCAGTTCTTC	CASRETGTRTRNEQFF
.	TRBV6-5	TRBJ1-2	.	TGTGCCAGCAGTCCGGGTGGATCGGGTGGCTACACCTTC	CASSPGGSGGYTF
.	TRBV5-1	TRBJ2-7	.	TGCGCCAGCAGCTTGGAACAGGGACTCTACGAGCAGTACTTC	CASSLEQGLYEQYF
.	TRBV7-9	TRBJ2-7	TRBD2	TGTGCCAGCAGCCAACCCCGGACTAGCGGGAGAGTATGGCCTTACGAGCAGTACTTC	CASSQPRTSGRVWPYEQYF
few	TRBV10-3	TRBJ2-7	.	TGTGCCATCAGTGTGAGTCAGAAGACCTACGAGCAGTACTTC	CAISVSQKTYEQYF
.	TRBV4-1	TRBJ1-1	TRBD1	TGCGCCAGCAGCCAAGATCGTGTGACAGGGGTCTGGAACACTGAAGCTTTCTTT	CASSQDRVTGVWNTEAFF
.	TRBV4-1	TRBJ1-1	.	TGCGCCAGCAGTCACAGGGAGAACACTGAAGCTTTCTTT	CASSHRENTEAFF
.	TRBV6-1	TRBJ1-2	TRBD1	TGTGCCAGCAGTGAAAACAGGGGCGGCTATGGCTACACCTTC	CASSENRGGYGYTF
.	TRBV19	TRBJ2-1	TRBD2	TGTGCCAGTAGTATGGGGACTAGTGATGACAATGAGCAGTTCTTC	CASSMGTSDDNEQFF
.	TRBV9	TRBJ2-2	.	TGTGCCAGCAGCGTAGTAAGGGACACCGGGGAGCTGTTTTTT	CASSVVRDTGELFF